These 17 T cell receptor beta chains share one sample of origin, sequenced in a study of shared clonotypes between healthy human individuals. TCRdb's table, derived via immunoSEQ multiplex PCR, lists solely in-frame clones and lacks some. Of millions of clones listed, approximately 95% are singletons. Sequenced material: naive CD4+ T cells from PBMCs. Documented subset: CD45RA+ positively selected. These receptors originate from a man between 18 and 35 years old in good health. Some clones in this sample may be carry-over from other donors' samples.

V is TRBV28 and J is TRBJ1-1, with 7 nucleotides matching TRBD1. V gave up 6 bases and J gave up 7 bases; unmatched junction bases: 14. Germline values: CDR1 MDHEN, CDR2 SYDVKM. The CDR3 totals 15 residues. CDR3 sequence reads: CASSDLGTEALEAFF. Here the CDR3 DNA reads TGTGCCAGCAGCGACCTCGGGACAGAGGCCCTTGAAGCTTTCTTT.

This clone has only one observation. This chain connects TRBV27 to TRBJ1-2; the D is unclear. Germline V lookup: CDR1 MNHEY, CDR2 SMNVEV (reference sequence). V was shortened by 0 bases and J by 1 base, with 6 bases between the two germline ends. The CDR3 runs to 14 residues. In nucleotides, the CDR3 is TGTGCCAGCAGTTTATCGAATCATAACTATGGCTACACCTTC. Its protein product is CASSLSNHNYGYTF.

The chain's CDR3 is CAISEERRGPTEAFF. The CDR3 bases are TGTGCCATCAGTGAGGAACGGCGGGGACCCACTGAAGCTTTCTTT. The V and J genes are TRBV10-3 and TRBJ1-1; D possibly corresponds to TRBD1 (5 bases). The germline CDR1 and CDR2 sequences are ENHRY and SYGVKD. The CDR3 contains 15 residues. V was cut by 2 bases and J by 4 bases, with 14 bases left in between.

The chain links TRBV18 to TRBJ2-5; unclear D gene. Per the germline V gene, CDR1 is KGHSH and CDR2 is LQKENI. V was cut by 5 bases and J by 1 base, with 14 bases left in between. The CDR3 sequence is 15 residues long. The CDR3 sequence is CASSFIRHLQETQYF. The CDR3 nucleotides read TGTGCCAGCTCATTCATTCGACACCTCCAAGAGACCCAGTACTTC.

V is TRBV5-1 and J is TRBJ2-3; 10 bases are shared with TRBD2. Germline V gives CDR1 SGHRS, CDR2 YFSETQ. The CDR3 has 15 amino acids. Germline trimming cut 4 bases from V and 6 bases from J; bases unmatched to any gene: 8. CDR3 sequence: CASSTGLASSDTQYF. CDR3 bases: TGCGCCAGCAGCACGGGACTAGCGTCCTCCGATACGCAGTATTTT.

CDR3 in DNA: TGTGCCAGCAGCTTATCAGCCAGTAAGAACACTGAAGCTTTCTTT. The encoded protein is CASSLSASKNTEAFF. The chain recombines TRBV7-9 with TRBJ1-1, with D unresolved. V was pared by 2 bases and J by 1 base, with 11 bases between. CDR1 and CDR2 from the germline V gene are SEHNR and FQNEAQ (reference sequence). The CDR3 has 15 residues.

This chain joins TRBV18 and TRBJ1-1; D is ambiguous. The germline CDR1 and CDR2 sequences are KGHSH and LQKENI. The V gene lost 5 bases and the J gene lost 2 bases, with 15 bases spanning the gap. CDR3 length: 15 residues. The CDR3 region has the DNA TGTGCCAGCTCATCGGCGTGGACGGGAAACACTGAAGCTTTCTTT. It codes for CASSSAWTGNTEAFF.

The CDR3 region is CASSLGLGRQETQYF. CDR3 sequence (DNA): TGTGCCAGCAGCTTGGGACTAGGGCGCCAAGAGACCCAGTACTTC. The chain joins TRBV7-9 to TRBJ2-5, with TRBD2 matching over 8 bases. With 3 bases clipped from V and 1 base from J, the junction kept 4 bases outside the gene matches. This CDR3 comprises 15 residues. Germline assignment: CDR1 SEHNR and CDR2 FQNEAQ (reference sequence).

The rearrangement links TRBV6-1 to TRBJ2-7; the D gene is possibly TRBD1 (6 bases). This CDR3 has 13 residues. V dropped 1 base and J dropped 3 bases, with 7 bases sitting between them. CDR1 and CDR2 (germline): MNHNS, SASEGT. The CDR3 bases are TGTGCCAGCAGTGAAGGGGACAACTACGAGCAGTACTTC. The encoded protein is CASSEGDNYEQYF.

This clone occurred a few times. The chain has TRBV7-9 and TRBJ1-4; D not resolved. Trimming left V 0 bases short and J 6 bases short, with 8 bases between. The CDR3 is made up of 14 amino acids. Germline V gene lookup returns CDR1 SEHNR and CDR2 FQNEAQ (reference sequence). The CDR3 nucleotides are TGTGCCAGCAGCTTAGCCGTTGTGGATGAAAAACTGTTTTTT. Residues: CASSLAVVDEKLFF.

The chain joins TRBV5-6 to TRBJ2-2, with D possibly TRBD2 on 6 matching bases. Trimming cost V 2 bases and J 1 base, with 18 bases left between them. This CDR3 is built from 18 residues. Per germline, CDR1 SGHDT and CDR2 YYEEEE. The chain's CDR3 is CASSFRVLRRGNTGELFF. As DNA, the CDR3 is TGTGCCAGCAGCTTCCGGGTCCTCCGGAGGGGGAACACCGGGGAGCTGTTTTTT.

The gene calls are TRBV4-1 and TRBJ2-7; D remains ambiguous. The CDR3 is made up of 14 amino acids. With 6 bases removed from V and 5 bases from J, the gap between germline ends came to 17 bases. CDR1 is MGHRA and CDR2 is YSYEKL in the germline V gene. DNA of the CDR3: TGCGCCAGCAGTCCAGTATCCGGAAACGACGAGCAGTACTTC. Its translation is CASSPVSGNDEQYF.

The V call is TRBV29-1, the J call TRBJ1-5; D perhaps matches TRBD1 (6 bases). The CDR3 loop spans 14 amino acids. V was cut by 5 bases and J by 3 bases, with 14 bases left in between. Germline-derived CDR1 and CDR2 are SQVTM and ANQGSEA. CDR3 loop: CSVSPGQVNQPQHF. The CDR3 nucleotides are TGCAGCGTTTCACCGGGACAAGTCAATCAGCCCCAGCATTTT. Together with reference TRBV29-1 and TRBJ1-5, the CDR3 gives the full variable domain: SAVISQKPSRDICQRGTSLTIQCQVDSQVTMMFWYRQQPGQSLTLIATANQGSEATYESGFVIDKFPISRPNLTFSTLTVSNMSPEDSSIYLCSVSPGQVNQPQHFGDGTRLSIL.

The V call is TRBV28, the J call TRBJ1-4, with D perhaps matching TRBD1 (5 bases). V lost 11 bases, J lost 7 bases, and 20 bases lay in between. The CDR3 covers 14 residues. In germline, CDR1 is MDHEN, CDR2 SYDVKM. The CDR3 bases are TGTGCCCCCCGCCGGGGCCTGGCTGGTGAAAAACTGTTTTTT. The encoded protein is CAPRRGLAGEKLFF. The full variable domain, its missing parts supplied by reference TRBV28 and TRBJ1-4, is DVKVTQSSRYLVKRTGEKVFLECVQDMDHENMFWYRQDPGLGLRLIYFSYDVKMKEKGDIPEGYSVSREKKERFSLILESASTNQTSMYLCAPRRGLAGEKLFFGSGTQLSVL.

The V call is TRBV11-2, the J call TRBJ2-1; D gene ambiguous. This CDR3 has 16 amino acids. The ends were cut back, 5 bases at V and 0 bases at J, with 14 bases in the middle. Germline V gene lookup returns CDR1 SGHAT and CDR2 FQNNGV. Here the CDR3 DNA reads TGTGCCAGCAGCCCCATCTGGGGAAGCTCCTACAATGAGCAGTTCTTC. It specifies CASSPIWGSSYNEQFF.

The chain uses TRBV6-5 and TRBJ1-5, with a possible D match to TRBD1 (6 bases). This CDR3 is 13 amino acids long. The V end was cut by 7 bases, the J end by 2 bases, with 9 bases between. Per germline, CDR1 MNHEY and CDR2 SVGAGI. CDR3 DNA: TGTGCCAGCAAGGGGGGAGGCAATCAGCCCCAGCATTTT. Translated: CASKGGGNQPQHF.

For this clone: The sample has other DNA sequences that encode this CDR3 too. The rearrangement joins TRBV5-1 to TRBJ1-1; no definite D call. The CDR3 has 14 residues. The germline gives CDR1 SGHRS, CDR2 YFSETQ. V lost 3 bases and J 1 base, leaving 10 bases between the germline ends. The CDR3 bases are TGCGCCAGCAGCTCAGAGGGAGGGAACACTGAAGCTTTCTTT. Translating it yields CASSSEGGNTEAFF.